This passage covers 13 T cell receptor beta chains from one sample sequenced in a study of blood T cell repertoires in COVID-19. The data were produced by immunoSEQ multiplex PCR, yet TCRdb's version contains in-frame clones alone and is incomplete. Of over 120,000 clones in the sample, approximately 84% are singletons; the top ten hold under 4.5%. Sequencing was done on a sample of peripheral blood. These TCRs come from a woman aged 55-70 years with acute or convalescent COVID-19.

The chain recombines TRBV11-3 with TRBJ1-1; 8 bases align to TRBD1. Germline CDR1 and CDR2: SGHNT and YENEEA. The trim removed 5 bases at V and 7 bases at J, leaving 6 bases unmatched. The CDR3 covers 13 residues. The CDR3 DNA follows: TGTGCCAGCAGCACTGGACAGGGCGGTGAAGCTTTCTTT. Translating gives CASSTGQGGEAFF.

This chain connects TRBV3-1 (or the pseudogene TRBV3-2) to TRBJ1-1, with 8 bases identical to TRBD1. There are 12 residues in the CDR3. The germline V gene encodes CDR1 LGHDT and CDR2 YNNKEL (reference sequence). V dropped 7 bases and J dropped 8; count of bases not matched to a gene: 6. The CDR3 region is CASNPSGGEAFF. The CDR3 DNA follows: TGTGCCAGCAATCCGTCAGGGGGCGAAGCTTTCTTT.

This sequence joins TRBV5-1 and TRBJ2-2; 12 bases are a match to TRBD1. There are 15 residues in the CDR3. Germline assignment: CDR1 SGHRS and CDR2 YFSETQ. V lost 7 bases to trimming and J lost 7 bases; unmatched junction nucleotides: 8. The CDR3 region has the DNA TGCGCCAGCGTTACCGGGACAGGGGGCAGCGGGGAGCTGTTTTTT. Protein product: CASVTGTGGSGELFF.

The rearrangement joins TRBV10-3 to TRBJ2-3, with D possibly TRBD2 on 6 matching bases. This CDR3 has 15 amino acids. The germline V and J ends were trimmed by 2 bases and 0 bases, with 9 bases remaining between them. Germline CDR1 and CDR2: ENHRY and SYGVKD. CDR3 sequence reads: CAISEISGSTDTQYF. The DNA for the CDR3 is TGTGCCATCAGTGAGATTAGCGGTAGCACAGATACGCAGTATTTT.

The CDR3 here is CASTLWGDGQPQHF. The CDR3 DNA follows: TGTGCCAGTACGTTATGGGGGGACGGTCAGCCCCAGCATTTT. The chain uses TRBV19 and TRBJ1-5, with D tentatively TRBD1 (5 bases). In germline, CDR1 is LNHDA, CDR2 SQIVND (reference sequence). V was cut by 7 bases and J by 6 bases, with 16 bases left in between. The CDR3 runs to 14 residues. The full variable domain, in which reference TRBV19 and TRBJ1-5 provide the parts outside the CDR3, is DGGITQSPKYLFRKEGQNVTLSCEQNLNHDAMYWYRQDPGQGLRLIYYSQIVNDFQKGDIAEGYSVSREKKESFPLTVTSAQKNPTAFYLCASTLWGDGQPQHFGDGTRLSIL.

This rearrangement joins TRBV4-1 to TRBJ2-7; a weak D match, TRBD2 (5 bases). Germline V CDR1 and CDR2: MGHRA, YSYEKL. The V gene lost 0 bases and the J gene lost 2 bases, with 17 bases spanning the gap. The CDR3 consists of 17 residues. The CDR3 nucleotides read TGCGCCAGCAGCCAAGATGCCGACTCTTCCGGGGCCTACGAGCAGTACTTC. It encodes CASSQDADSSGAYEQYF.

The J gene is TRBJ2-5, the V gene TRBV24-1, with 11 bases identical to TRBD1. TRBJ2-7 matches the DNA end more closely, so the J call is doubtful. This CDR3 is built from 12 residues. Per germline, CDR1 KGHDR and CDR2 SFDVKD. This chain's CDR3 is CATGGTGGEQYF. CDR3 coding DNA: TGTGCCACCGGAGGGACAGGGGGCGAGCAGTACTTC.

This chain joins TRBV30 and TRBJ1-5; TRBD1 is a possible D gene (6 bases). Between the trimmed V and J ends, which lost 0 bases and 5 bases, there was a span of 17 bases. This CDR3 contains 16 residues. The germline V gene encodes CDR1 GTSNPN and CDR2 SVGIG (reference sequence). This chain's CDR3 is CAWSVLGGQVHQPQHF. In DNA form, the CDR3 reads TGTGCCTGGAGTGTACTCGGGGGGCAGGTTCATCAGCCCCAGCATTTT.

The genes are TRBV18 and TRBJ2-2, with 10 bases aligning to TRBD1. Germline V gene data show CDR1 as KGHSH and CDR2 as LQKENI. This CDR3 has 14 residues. With V trimmed by 6 bases and J by 5 bases, 3 bases remained unmatched. The CDR3 DNA reads TGTGCCAGCTCGCCGGGACAGGGGACCGGGGAGCTGTTTTTT. Amino acid sequence: CASSPGQGTGELFF.

Comment on this clone: This CDR3 is also generated by other DNA sequences in the sample. The V gene is TRBV28, the J gene TRBJ1-2, with D perhaps matching TRBD1 (5 bases). Trimming cost V 5 bases and J 2 bases, with 9 bases left between them. The germline CDR1 and CDR2 sequences are MDHEN and SYDVKM. The CDR3 is made up of 13 amino acids. The CDR3 sequence: CASSPGGNYGYTF. The CDR3 DNA sequence: TGTGCCAGCAGTCCCGGGGGGAACTATGGCTACACCTTC.

The chain couples TRBV20-1 to TRBJ2-1; maybe TRBD2 (5 bases). The germline gives CDR1 DFQATT, CDR2 SNEGSKA (reference sequence). The CDR3 has 11 residues. For the CDR3, the DNA is TGCAGGGCGGGCTCCTACAATGAGCAGTTCTTC. Protein: CRAGSYNEQFF.

The chain uses TRBV6-5 and TRBJ2-7; possibly TRBD2 for D (5 bases). CDR3 size: 12 residues. Germline V CDR1 and CDR2: MNHEY, SVGAGI. V lost 9 bases and J lost 7, with 16 bases in between. The CDR3 DNA reads as TGTGCCAGTAACACCCCCGGGGAAGAGCAGTACTTC. The encoded protein is CASNTPGEEQYF.

The chain carries TRBV19 and TRBJ1-5; TRBD1 agrees at 7 bases. Unmatched junction bases numbered 3, after V lost 4 bases and J lost 3 bases. Per germline, CDR1 LNHDA and CDR2 SQIVND (reference sequence). The CDR3 totals 14 residues. As DNA, the CDR3 is TGTGCCAGTAGTAACCAGGGGGACAATCAGCCCCAGCATTTT. This gives the protein CASSNQGDNQPQHF.